One and the same sample provided the 23 T cell receptor beta chains below, sequenced in a study of PD-1 blockade in classical Hodgkin lymphoma (dated by TCRdb to 2019 to 2021). Library prep was done by the immunoSEQ multiplex PCR assay. The immuneACCESS repertoire file appears here via TCRdb, limited to in-frame rearrangements. These files lack a portion of the clones; in checked studies, under half of the deficit traces to unresolved V genes, and the cause of the others is not known. Across this sample there are some 18,000 clones, with around 89% seen only once. Together, the top ten hold around 5% of the sample. The intended sense of this specimen's time point label: cycle 4 day 1 (C4D1), after about 6 weeks of nivolumab. Every trial patient had relapsed following autologous stem cell transplantation, and prior brentuximab vedotin exposure was what differed among cohorts A, B and C. Using a Miltenyi CD8+ T cell isolation kit, CD8+ T cells were purified from thawed PBMCs through magnetic negative selection.

The source was CD8+ T cells from blood, collected before the fourth cycle of nivolumab. These receptors originate from a human donor with classical Hodgkin lymphoma.

V usage is TRBV28 and J usage is TRBJ2-2; D is possibly TRBD1 (6 bases). V was clipped by 7 bases and J by 7 bases, with 19 bases between them. The CDR3 spans 15 residues. From germline, CDR1 is MDHEN and CDR2 SYDVKM. This chain's CDR3 is CASTGTLNSFGELFF. Here the CDR3 DNA reads TGTGCCAGCACCGGGACACTCAATAGCTTCGGGGAGCTGTTTTTT.

The chain combines TRBV2 with TRBJ2-3; maybe TRBD2 (5 bases). Trimming took off 10 bases at V and 0 bases at J, with 23 bases between the two ends. Germline values: CDR1 SNHLY, CDR2 FYNNEI. The CDR3 extends over 17 amino acids. The CDR3: CAMNSAAVIASTDTQYF. CDR3 nucleotide sequence: TGTGCCATGAACTCGGCAGCGGTAATAGCAAGCACAGATACGCAGTATTTT. The full variable domain, completed using reference TRBV2 and TRBJ2-3, is EPEVTQTPSHQVTQMGQEVILRCVPISNHLYFYWYRQILGQKVEFLVSFYNNEISEKSEIFDDQFSVERPDGSNFTLKIRSTKLEDSAMYFCAMNSAAVIASTDTQYFGPGTRLTVL.

The rearrangement joins TRBV27 to TRBJ2-7; no firm D call. CDR1 and CDR2 (germline): MNHEY, SMNVEV (reference sequence). The CDR3 has 13 amino acids. Trimming took off 5 bases at V and 3 bases at J, with 11 bases between the two ends. The CDR3 nucleotides read TGTGCCAGCAGTCCCTCCTCTATCTACGAGCAGTACTTC. Amino acids: CASSPSSIYEQYF.

This clone was counted only a few times. The chain couples TRBV6-5 to TRBJ1-5; no clear D gene. Trimming stripped 3 bases from V and 11 bases from J, with 14 bases between. The CDR3 loop spans 13 amino acids. From germline, CDR1 is MNHEY and CDR2 SVGAGI. CDR3 sequence: CASSYGQKGAQHF. CDR3 bases: TGTGCCAGCAGTTATGGGCAGAAGGGAGCCCAGCATTTT.

The chain combines TRBV6-1 with TRBJ1-5; no clear D. V lost 7 bases to trimming and J lost 0 bases, with 13 bases between them. The germline V gene encodes CDR1 MNHNS and CDR2 SASEGT. The CDR3 is 15 residues long. The CDR3 loop is CASKEMDYSNQPQHF. The CDR3 nucleotides read TGTGCCAGCAAGGAGATGGACTATAGCAATCAGCCCCAGCATTTT.

The chain is built from TRBV28 and TRBJ1-2; 10 positions match TRBD1. Looked up from germline, CDR1 is MDHEN and CDR2 is SYDVKM. Trimming removed 7 bases from V and 8 bases from J; junction bases left unmatched: 13. CDR3 size: 15 residues. CDR3 coding DNA: TGTGCCAGCACCTCTTCCAGACAGGGGGCTGGAGGCTACACCTTC. Translation: CASTSSRQGAGGYTF.

The chain employs TRBV5-1 and TRBJ2-5; TRBD2 aligns across 7 bases. The CDR3 has 13 amino acids. Germline values: CDR1 SGHRS, CDR2 YFSETQ. The J segment lost 5 bases and the V segment lost 0 bases, leaving 1 base of the junction unmatched. CDR3 bases: TGCGCCAGCAGCTTGGCCGGGGGGGAGACCCAGTACTTC. As protein: CASSLAGGETQYF. Full variable domain (outside the CDR3, taken from reference TRBV5-1 and TRBJ2-5): KAGVTQTPRYLIKTRGQQVTLSCSPISGHRSVSWYQQTPGQGLQFLFEYFSETQRNKGNFPGRFSGRQFSNSRSEMNVSTLELGDSALYLCASSLAGGETQYFGPGTRLLVL.

The V call is TRBV11-3, the J call TRBJ1-2; TRBD1 is a possible D gene (5 bases). V lost 5 bases and J lost 2, with 6 bases in between. Germline CDR1 is SGHNT and CDR2 is YENEEA. CDR3 size: 12 residues. The CDR3 bases are TGTGCCAGCAGCGGGGACAACTATGGCTACACCTTC. It is translated as CASSGDNYGYTF. Full variable domain (outside the CDR3, taken from reference TRBV11-3 and TRBJ1-2): EAGVVQSPRYKIIEKKQPVAFWCNPISGHNTLYWYLQNLGQGPELLIRYENEEAVDDSQLPKDRFSAERLKGVDSTLKIQPAELGDSAVYLCASSGDNYGYTFGSGTRLTVV.

This sequence joins TRBV28 and TRBJ2-3, with D tentatively TRBD1 (6 bases). The ends were cut back, 2 bases at V and 2 bases at J, with 23 bases in the middle. From germline, CDR1 is MDHEN and CDR2 SYDVKM. The CDR3 is 19 amino acids. CDR3 loop: CASSLVILRDTQHTDTQYF. The CDR3 coding sequence is TGTGCCAGCAGTTTAGTGATCCTCCGGGACACCCAACACACAGATACGCAGTATTTT. The entire variable domain, with the rest obtained from reference TRBV28 and TRBJ2-3, is as follows: DVKVTQSSRYLVKRTGEKVFLECVQDMDHENMFWYRQDPGLGLRLIYFSYDVKMKEKGDIPEGYSVSREKKERFSLILESASTNQTSMYLCASSLVILRDTQHTDTQYFGPGTRLTVL.

This clone was seen only once. This chain uses TRBV15 with TRBJ2-7; TRBD1 matches at 8 bases. Germline CDR1 LNHNV, CDR2 YYDKDF (reference sequence). The CDR3 is made up of 16 amino acids. J lost 2 bases, V lost 1 base, and 7 bases had no gene match. CDR3 protein: CATSRGRGQGAYEQYF. In nucleotides, the CDR3 is TGTGCCACCAGCAGAGGCAGGGGGCAGGGGGCCTACGAGCAGTACTTC.

The chain uses TRBV23-1 and TRBJ2-7, with D possibly TRBD1 on 6 matching bases. TRBV23-1 is assigned to the ORF class and has an uncertain function. Trimming pared 2 bases from V and 3 bases from J, leaving 11 bases between. The CDR3 is 14 amino acids. The DNA of the CDR3 is TGCGCCAGCAGTCAACAGGGGTTATGCTACGAGCAGTACTTC. Encoded protein: CASSQQGLCYEQYF.

The genes are TRBV27 and TRBJ1-5; no firm D call. Germline lookup yields CDR1 MNHEY and CDR2 SMNVEV (reference sequence). The CDR3 extends over 14 amino acids. V was cut by 8 bases and J by 1 base, with 12 bases left in between. CDR3 region: CASRTSGSNQPQHF. The DNA for the CDR3 is TGTGCCAGCCGGACGTCGGGAAGCAATCAGCCCCAGCATTTT.

The chain carries TRBV27 and TRBJ2-5, with D maybe TRBD2 (7 bases). CDR1 and CDR2 from the germline V gene are MNHEY and SMNVEV (reference sequence). CDR3 length: 14 residues. The V end lost 4 bases, the J end lost 7 bases, and 16 bases lay between the germline ends. The CDR3 nucleotides read TGTGCCAGCAGTTCGGGGGGCACCGAGGGGACCCAGTACTTC. This encodes CASSSGGTEGTQYF.

The V call is TRBV27, the J call TRBJ2-5, with a possible D match to TRBD2 (6 bases). CDR1 and CDR2 from the germline V gene are MNHEY and SMNVEV (reference sequence). V lost 4 bases and J lost 7, with 19 bases in between. The length of the CDR3 is 15 residues. The CDR3 loop is CASSSRDGGRVTQYF. The CDR3 DNA reads as TGTGCCAGCAGTTCCCGCGACGGGGGTCGAGTGACCCAGTACTTC.

The CDR3 loop is CASSIRQLLYF. CDR3 bases: TGTGCCAGTAGTATCCGACAGTTGCTGTACTTC. The rearrangement links TRBV19 to TRBJ2-4; D possibly corresponds to TRBD1 (5 bases). Per the germline V gene, CDR1 is LNHDA and CDR2 is SQIVND (reference sequence). The CDR3 is 11 residues long. The V gene lost 3 bases and the J gene lost 15 bases, with 12 bases spanning the gap.

The chain couples TRBV25-1 to TRBJ2-7; TRBD2 matches 8 bases. The CDR3 totals 15 residues. Losses at the gene ends were 3 bases for V and 2 bases for J; bases not matched to a gene: 6. CDR1 is MGHDK and CDR2 is SYGVNS in the germline V gene. DNA of the CDR3: TGTGCCAGCAGTGACGGGGGGGGGCTCCCCTACGAGCAGTACTTC. Protein: CASSDGGGLPYEQYF.

This clone was detected a few times. The chain employs TRBV4-1 and TRBJ2-7; 7 bases match TRBD2. V trimming: 1 base; J trimming: 5 bases; junction bases outside the gene matches: 2. CDR1 MGHRA and CDR2 YSYEKL come from the germline V gene. The CDR3 contains 13 residues. Here the CDR3 DNA reads TGCGCCAGCAGCCAAGTCGCGGGGGACGAGCAGTACTTC. Protein product: CASSQVAGDEQYF.

The V and J genes are TRBV7-9 and TRBJ2-3, with a possible D match to TRBD1 (8 bases). V shed 5 bases and J shed 0 bases, with 15 bases lying between them. The length of the CDR3 is 16 residues. Germline V gene sequence: CDR1 SEHNR, CDR2 FQNEAQ (reference sequence). CDR3 sequence: CASSRRGDRSTDTQYF. CDR3 sequence (DNA): TGTGCCAGCAGCCGCCGGGGGGACAGGAGCACAGATACGCAGTATTTT.

This clone was counted a single time. The chain has TRBV27 and TRBJ2-7, with 7 nucleotides matching TRBD1. Losses at the gene ends were 3 bases for V and 3 bases for J; bases not matched to a gene: 8. CDR3 length: 15 residues. Germline V gene data show CDR1 as MNHEY and CDR2 as SMNVEV (reference sequence). CDR3 bases: TGTGCCAGCAGTTTTATTCCGGGACAGCGCTACGAGCAGTACTTC. Encoded protein: CASSFIPGQRYEQYF.

J is TRBJ2-5 and V is TRBV25-1; tentative D call: TRBD2 (5 bases). Per germline, CDR1 MGHDK and CDR2 SYGVNS. With 3 bases removed from V and 1 base from J, the gap between germline ends came to 9 bases. The CDR3 extends over 14 amino acids. The CDR3 region has the DNA TGTGCCAGCAGTGAGGGCGGGTCCCAAGAGACCCAGTACTTC. Protein product: CASSEGGSQETQYF.

The chain is built from TRBV28 and TRBJ2-4; a possible D gene is TRBD1 (8 bases). The V gene lost 5 bases and the J gene lost 3 bases, with 20 bases spanning the gap. Germline V gene data show CDR1 as MDHEN and CDR2 as SYDVKM. This CDR3 spans 17 amino acids. CDR3 nucleotides: TGTGCCAGCAGTACCTACGACAGGGGAGGGAGCAAAAACATTCAGTACTTC. Its translation is CASSTYDRGGSKNIQYF.

This clone came up once. The J gene is TRBJ2-3, the V gene TRBV7-6, with D possibly being TRBD2 (5 bases). The length of the CDR3 is 13 residues. Germline CDR1 is SGHVS and CDR2 is FNYEAQ. V lost 5 bases, J lost 3 bases, and 9 bases lay in between. Here the CDR3 reads CASSVRGTDTQYF. The CDR3 DNA reads TGTGCCAGCAGCGTCCGAGGGACAGATACGCAGTATTTT.

The chain joins TRBV28 to TRBJ1-4; D unclear. The CDR3 consists of 13 residues. Per germline, CDR1 MDHEN and CDR2 SYDVKM. The ends were cut back, 4 bases at V and 7 bases at J, with 10 bases in the middle. This CDR3 is CASSSPGPEKLFF. CDR3 DNA sequence: TGTGCCAGCAGTTCTCCGGGTCCTGAAAAACTGTTTTTT.